Within the sample, the clone carrying this T cell receptor beta chain is medium-sized. TCRdb passed the 5' RACE reads through MiXCR, listing each CDR3 protein once. The table lists tens of thousands of distinct CDR3 sequences, approximately 25% of them singletons, with approximately 3.7% in the top ten. The germline V gene has CDR1 SEHNR and CDR2 FQNEAQ (reference sequence). The CDR3 length is 16 residues. The ends lost 4 bases at V and 1 base at J; junction bases unmatched: 5. This clonotype was sampled from a female donor with breast cancer. The rearrangement uses TRBV7-9 and TRBJ2-7; 12 bases line up with TRBD2. The sample taken for sequencing was naive CD4+ T cells sorted from a lymph node. Subset indicated: naive CD4+ T cells, CD4+CD45RA+CD25-. DNA for the CDR3: TGTGCCAGCAGCTCAACTAGCGGGAGGCTTTCCTACGAGCAGTACTTC. Protein: CASSSTSGRLSYEQYF.